At least ten counts were recorded for the clone carrying this T cell receptor beta chain. The entry originates in a study of neurological immune-mediated disorders. Via MiXCR, TCRdb re-called the 5' RACE reads, giving one row per CDR3 protein. Of about 74,000 distinct CDR3 sequences detected, 5.2% appear once; the ten largest clones hold roughly 7%. V lost 1 base and J 0 bases, leaving 4 bases between the germline ends. The CDR3 has 13 residues. The germline CDR1 and CDR2 sequences are DFQATT and SNEGSKA (reference sequence). The receptor's source is a man aged 18 to 29 with multiple sclerosis. The sequenced sample consisted of PBMCs. The gene calls are TRBV20-1 and TRBJ1-3, with D unclear. CDR3 DNA: TGCAGTGCTAGAGTCCTCTCTGGAAACACCATATATTTT. The encoded protein is CSARVLSGNTIYF.